The T cell receptor (beta chain) described here comes from a study of blood T cell repertoires in COVID-19. The overall study: Italy, Spain and the United States were the sources of the convalescent and acute COVID-19 samples. Sample material is recorded as cDNA or gDNA derived from T cells, B-cell-depleted T cells, or PBMCs.

In the original analysis: Amplified reference gene primers provided the basis for estimating nucleated cell counts. Sequencing used immunoSEQ multiplex PCR; TCRdb keeps in-frame clones, though not all of them. V and J calls plus clone size are reproduced from that table; the DNA served to infer D and trimming. This sample carries fewer than 200,000 clones, around nine tenths of them seen once, and the ten largest clones take nearly 0.55%. Source material: peripheral blood. This clonotype was sampled from a man between 50 and 59 years old with acute or convalescent COVID-19.

CDR3 nucleotides: TGTGCCAGCAACGAAGGGGGGGCAGGAGCTTTCTTT. Amino acid sequence: CASNEGGAGAFF. J is TRBJ1-1 and V is TRBV5-6; tentatively, D is TRBD1 (6 bases). The ends were cut back, 6 bases at V and 10 bases at J, with 16 bases in the middle. Germline-derived CDR1 and CDR2 are SGHDT and YYEEEE. This CDR3 has 12 amino acids.